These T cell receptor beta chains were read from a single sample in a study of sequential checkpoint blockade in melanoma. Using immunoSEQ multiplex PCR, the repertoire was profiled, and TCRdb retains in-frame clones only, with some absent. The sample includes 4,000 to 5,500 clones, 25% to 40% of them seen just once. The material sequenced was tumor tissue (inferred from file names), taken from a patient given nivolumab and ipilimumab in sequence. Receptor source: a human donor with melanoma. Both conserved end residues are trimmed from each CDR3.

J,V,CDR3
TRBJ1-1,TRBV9,ASSVVGQTLTEAF
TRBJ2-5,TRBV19,ASSFSGLETQY
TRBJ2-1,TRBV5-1,ASSFRTSGGATEQF
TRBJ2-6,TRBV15,ATSRGAVANVLT
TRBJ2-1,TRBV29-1,SGSAGGFLDEQF
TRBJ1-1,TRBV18,ASSPGAVSRVTVR
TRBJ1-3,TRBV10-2,ARPFGTFHDSGNTIY
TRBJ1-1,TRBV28,ASSPTDRNLNTEAF
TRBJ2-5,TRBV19,ASSTGLAGLAETQY
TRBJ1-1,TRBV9,ASSVGLRITEAF
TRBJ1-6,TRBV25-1,ASSEPRGTDSPLH
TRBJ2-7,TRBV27,ASSSSGVHYEQY
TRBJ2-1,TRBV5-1,ASTATSGGYNEQF
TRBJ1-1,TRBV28,ASLGSITEAF
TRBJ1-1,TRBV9,ASSRGQVGFGTEAF
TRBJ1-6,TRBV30,AWSVAGRGIIGGSPLH
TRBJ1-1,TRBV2,ASSERQGKVTEAF
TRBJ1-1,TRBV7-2,ASSPVPNTEAF
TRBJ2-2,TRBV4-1,ASSQLDLVATGELF
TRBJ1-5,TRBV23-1,ASSLGAGQPQH
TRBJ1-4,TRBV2,ASSEALNRGNEKLF
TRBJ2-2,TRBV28,ASRPTGRTGELF
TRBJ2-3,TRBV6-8,ASSPTLTHDTQY
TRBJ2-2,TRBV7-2,GPGQGCTGELF
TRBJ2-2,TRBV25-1,ASSEWQETPRDGELF
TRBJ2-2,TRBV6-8,ASSYSGGSNTGELF
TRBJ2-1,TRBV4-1,ASSYMTGLYEQF
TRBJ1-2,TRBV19,ASSLWTQNYGYT
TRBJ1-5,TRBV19,ASQPLARGRNQPQH
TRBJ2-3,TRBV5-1,ASSLDLSSTGGDDTQY
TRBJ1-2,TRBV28,ASSLGGAAKGYT
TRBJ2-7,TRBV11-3,ASSPRPQGLAGVSYEQY
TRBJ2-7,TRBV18,ASSPLESYEQY
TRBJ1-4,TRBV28,ASSFSGSNEKLF
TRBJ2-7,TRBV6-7,ASSYLRLAGSPYEQY
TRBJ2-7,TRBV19,ASSRRDDYEQY
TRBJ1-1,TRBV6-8,AISVEMGTEAF
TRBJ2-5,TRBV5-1,ASGDGGRGQETQY
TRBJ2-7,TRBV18,ASSPELGPAYEQY
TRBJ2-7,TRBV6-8,ASSYSGGEQY
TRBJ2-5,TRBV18,ASSPILQETQY
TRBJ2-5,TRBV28,ASSLAGREYQETQY
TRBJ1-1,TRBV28,ASSSPGGVNTEAF
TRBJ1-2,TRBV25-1,ASGRGVNGYT
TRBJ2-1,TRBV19,ASSIEGAASSYNEQF